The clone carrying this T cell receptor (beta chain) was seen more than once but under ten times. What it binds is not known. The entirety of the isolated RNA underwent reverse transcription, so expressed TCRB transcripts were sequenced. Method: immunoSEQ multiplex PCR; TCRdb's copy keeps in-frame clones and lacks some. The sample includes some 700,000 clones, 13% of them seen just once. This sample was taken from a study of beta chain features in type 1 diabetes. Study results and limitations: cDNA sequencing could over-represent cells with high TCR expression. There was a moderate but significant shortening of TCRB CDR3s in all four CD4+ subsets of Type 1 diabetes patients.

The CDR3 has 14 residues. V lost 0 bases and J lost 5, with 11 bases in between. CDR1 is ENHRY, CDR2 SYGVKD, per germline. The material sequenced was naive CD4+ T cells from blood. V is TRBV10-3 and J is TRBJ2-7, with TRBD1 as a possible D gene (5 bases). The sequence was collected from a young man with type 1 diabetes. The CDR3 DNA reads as TGTGCCATCAGTGAGTCGGCAGGGTCCCACGAGCAGTACTTC. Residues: CAISESAGSHEQYF.